The TCR beta chain under discussion was sequenced for a study of PD-L1 blockade in urothelial cancer. Study in general: Administration of atezolizumab to patients began at some point between 2013 and 2015, at 1,200 mg intravenously every 3 weeks. Of prior chemotherapy regimens, patients had received between 0 and 3. Blood was evaluated 3 weeks (second dose) and 6 weeks after therapy began.

Each PCR reaction had synthetic TCR analog templates spiked into it. TCRdb's copy holds only in-frame clones and misses some; the assay was immunoSEQ multiplex PCR. The sample records more than 45,000 clones, 60% to 85% being singletons. This clone was found a few times. V was shortened by 6 bases and J by 7 bases, with 13 bases between the two germline ends. The CDR3 consists of 13 residues. CDR1 is MNHEY, CDR2 SVGAGI, per germline. This specimen was PBMCs, taken around atezolizumab (anti-PD-L1) treatment. V usage is TRBV6-5 and J usage is TRBJ1-5, with D tentatively TRBD1 (5 bases). This receptor was identified in a man between 65 and 80 years old with urothelial cancer. CDR3: CASRGGGSQPQHF. Here the CDR3 DNA reads TGTGCCAGCAGGGGTGGGGGGAGCCAGCCCCAGCATTTT.